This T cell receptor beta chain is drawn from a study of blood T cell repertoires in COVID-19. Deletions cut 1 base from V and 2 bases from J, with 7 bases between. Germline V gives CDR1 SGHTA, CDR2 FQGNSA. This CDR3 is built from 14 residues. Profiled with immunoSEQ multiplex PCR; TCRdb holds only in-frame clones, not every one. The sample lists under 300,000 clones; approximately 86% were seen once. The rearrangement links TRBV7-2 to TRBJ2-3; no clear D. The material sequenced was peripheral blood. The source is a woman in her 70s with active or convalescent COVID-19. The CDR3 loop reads CASSLVLLTDTQYF. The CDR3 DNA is TGTGCCAGCAGCTTAGTCCTCCTCACAGATACGCAGTATTTT. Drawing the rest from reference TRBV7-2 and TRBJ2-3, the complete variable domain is GAGVSQSPSNKVTEKGKDVELRCDPISGHTALYWYRQSLGQGLEFLIYFQGNSAPDKSGLPSDRFSAERTGGSVSTLTIQRTQQEDSAVYLCASSLVLLTDTQYFGPGTRLTVL.